A single T cell receptor beta chain is shown here with its context. This clonotype was seen at least ten times. This receptor's antigen is unknown. No base qualities exist here, and no much larger clone lies one base off it. This sample is drawn from a study of identical twins (dated by TCRdb to 2015 to 2016). A note on the overall study: The study deep-sequenced TCR alpha and beta repertoires from monozygotic twins, unrelated adults of various ages and cord blood to test whether fetal clonotypes persist. Replicate twin experiments were performed at different times using different library preparation protocols to rule out contamination. What the study reported, not specific to this receptor: In beta out-of-frame sequences, excess twin sharing was weaker, because having fewer shared sequences lowered the signal-to-noise ratio. Fewer insertions were carried by abundant cord blood beta clonotypes, a similar but weaker trend appeared in young adult naive repertoires, and no such trend appeared in memory repertoires. In monozygotic twins, recombination models systematically underestimated out-of-frame TCR alpha sharing, but the models matched the sharing seen between unrelated individuals. Conclusions relied on cross-sectional statistical analysis, since the same donors could not be followed over many years. Compared with coincidental sharing between unrelated individuals, out-of-frame TCR alpha sequences shared between twins had an excess of sequences with low generation probability. Zero-insertion analyses could be partly confounded by invariant T cells such as MAIT and iNKT, although diverse VJ usage argued against such confounding for most clonotypes.

Libraries were made using 5' RACE. Reads for this sample came from an Illumina HiSeq 2000. A universal primer binding site was added through template switching, and the final cDNA carried a unique molecular identifier so that TCR cDNA molecules could be counted accurately. First-strand cDNA for TCR alpha and beta chains was synthesized from specific primers in the conserved constant-segment region. Each cDNA library was double barcoded, with a SMART-Mk sample barcode plus Illumina barcodes, to control for contamination. TruSeq adapter sequences along with Illumina sample barcodes were introduced in two successive PCR steps. The TCR alpha and beta cDNA libraries were sequenced on the Illumina HiSeq platform using custom primers. In the original analysis: MiGEC was used to process raw reads and extract unique molecular identifiers, and MiXCR was used to find CDR3 positions. Recombination models were inferred per individual with the repgenHMM and IGoR tools using an EM algorithm. Shared clonotype analysis was performed with the tcR package in R, normalizing sharing by the product of cloneset sizes. To study raw recombination without the effects of thymic and clonal selection, out-of-frame nonproductive sequences were analyzed. The raw public reads went through TCRdb reprocessing: fastp at Q25, MiXCR clone calling, in-frame beta chains kept. CDR3 protein duplicates are merged, each entry listing the most common genes and DNA. These V and J calls are TCRdb output, not the study's own analysis. In this sample the table shows a few hundred thousand distinct CDR3 sequences, 9.6% of which occur a single time. Under 3.5% of the sample goes to the ten largest clones.

All donors were healthy Caucasians. The twin cohort consisted of three pairs of female monozygotic twins, all aged 18 to 29 years. RNA for TCR libraries was isolated from peripheral blood mononuclear cells. Unmatched junction bases come to 7, with V trimmed by 5 bases and J by 8 bases. The CDR3 sequence holds 15 residues, the cysteine and phenylalanine included. This entry keeps only the CDR3 DNA: 45 bases, framed from base 1. From the germline V gene, CDR1 is SGDLS and CDR2 is YYNGEE. This sample was also put to use in a study of yellow fever vaccine responses in identical twins. The second paper further reports: The authors reported that the T cell response to vaccination in identical twins appeared partly convergent and partly personalized. In identical twins, the study followed T cell clones that responded to the vaccine with precision.

This clonotype was obtained from a young woman in good health. Sequences were obtained from PBMCs. The chain was built from TRBV9 and TRBJ2-1; a stretch of 13 junction bases matches TRBD2. The nucleotides read TGTGCCAGCAGTCCCGGGACTAGCGGGGTTGATGAGCAGTTCTTC. The translation is CASSPGTSGVDEQFF.